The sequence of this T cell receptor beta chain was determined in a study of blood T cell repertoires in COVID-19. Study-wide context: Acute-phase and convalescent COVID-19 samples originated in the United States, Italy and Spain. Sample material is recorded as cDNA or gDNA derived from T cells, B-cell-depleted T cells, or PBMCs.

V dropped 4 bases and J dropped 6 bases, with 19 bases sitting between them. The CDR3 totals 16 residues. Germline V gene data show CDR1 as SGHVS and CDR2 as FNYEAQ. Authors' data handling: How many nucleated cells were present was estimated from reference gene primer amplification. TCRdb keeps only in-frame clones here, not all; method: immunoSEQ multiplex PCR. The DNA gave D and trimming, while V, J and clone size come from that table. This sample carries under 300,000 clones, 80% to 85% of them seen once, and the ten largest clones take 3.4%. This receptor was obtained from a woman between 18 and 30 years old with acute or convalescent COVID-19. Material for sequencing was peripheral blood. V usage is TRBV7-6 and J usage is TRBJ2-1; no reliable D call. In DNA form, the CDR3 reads TGTGCCAGCAGCTACAGTGTAACCCCCCCTCTCAATGAGCAGTTCTTC. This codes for CASSYSVTPPLNEQFF. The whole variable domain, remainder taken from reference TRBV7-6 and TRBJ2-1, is GAGVSQSPRYKVTKRGQDVALRCDPISGHVSLYWYRQALGQGPEFLTYFNYEAQQDKSGLPNDRFSAERPEGSISTLTIQRTEQRDSAMYRCASSYSVTPPLNEQFFGPGTRLTVL.